These T cell receptor beta chains were read from a single sample in a study of T-cell memory formation after mild COVID-19. TCRdb recomputed calls from the 5' RACE reads with MiXCR, one row per CDR3 protein. Here the sample spans fewer than 250,000 distinct CDR3 sequences, approximately 15% being singletons. Sequenced: PBMCs or a T cell subset sorted from them (not recorded which). The receptors here all came from an adult woman who had mild COVID-19 (a few samples of this study predate the infection). Cell type and time point are not known. CDR3s include the opening cysteine and the closing phenylalanine or tryptophan. A D gene is named only where the DNA matches it firmly. Only some rows state a clone size, as once, few, many or a class for expanded clones.

d_call j_call v_call clone_size cdr3_aa cdr3_nt
NA TRBJ2-7 TRBV20-1 few CSARDLEGASYEQYF TGCAGTGCTAGAGATCTGGAAGGAGCCTCCTACGAGCAGTACTTC
NA TRBJ1-2 TRBV12-3/TRBV12-4 few CASSPTGGGGYGYTF TGTGCCAGCTCTCCAACCGGAGGGGGGGGCTATGGCTACACCTTC
TRBD1 TRBJ1-2 TRBV29-1 NA CSVKKTGSDYGYTF TGCAGCGTGAAAAAGACAGGGTCTGACTATGGCTACACCTTC
TRBD1 TRBJ2-7 TRBV12-3/TRBV12-4 few CASSFRTGGDEQYF TGTGCCAGCAGTTTCAGGACAGGGGGCGACGAGCAGTACTTC
TRBD2 TRBJ2-1 TRBV4-3 NA CASSRTLGPGGSSYNEQFF TGCGCCAGCAGCCGCACATTAGGCCCCGGCGGGAGCTCCTACAATGAGCAGTTCTTC
TRBD2 TRBJ2-7 TRBV20-1 NA CSARTITSGRAAYEQYF TGCAGTGCTAGAACCATAACTAGCGGGAGGGCCGCATACGAGCAGTACTTC
NA TRBJ2-3 TRBV5-1 few CASSLRGASTDTQYF TGCGCCAGCAGCTTGCGGGGAGCTAGCACAGATACGCAGTATTTT
NA TRBJ1-4 TRBV7-2 NA CASSLDYNEKLFF TGTGCCAGCAGCTTGGATTATAATGAAAAACTGTTTTTT
NA TRBJ2-4 TRBV5-1 NA CASSLGVGISKNIQYF TGCGCCAGCAGCTTGGGGGTAGGAATCTCCAAAAACATTCAGTACTTC
NA TRBJ2-3 TRBV3-1 NA CASRRGGAPTDTQYF TGTGCCAGCAGACGCGGTGGGGCTCCCACAGATACGCAGTATTTT
NA TRBJ2-3 TRBV5-1 few CASSLSGGKSDTQYF TGCGCCAGCAGCTTGTCTGGGGGCAAGTCAGATACGCAGTATTTT
TRBD1 TRBJ1-1 TRBV6-6 few CASREDRAVGEAFF TGTGCCAGCAGGGAAGACAGGGCAGTTGGTGAAGCTTTCTTT
TRBD1 TRBJ2-5 TRBV5-1 NA CASSLGGQDGETQYF TGCGCCAGCAGCTTGGGTGGACAGGACGGGGAGACCCAGTACTTC
TRBD1 TRBJ1-1 TRBV27 NA CASSRPGGGTEAFF TGTGCCAGCAGTCGACCAGGGGGGGGCACTGAAGCTTTCTTT